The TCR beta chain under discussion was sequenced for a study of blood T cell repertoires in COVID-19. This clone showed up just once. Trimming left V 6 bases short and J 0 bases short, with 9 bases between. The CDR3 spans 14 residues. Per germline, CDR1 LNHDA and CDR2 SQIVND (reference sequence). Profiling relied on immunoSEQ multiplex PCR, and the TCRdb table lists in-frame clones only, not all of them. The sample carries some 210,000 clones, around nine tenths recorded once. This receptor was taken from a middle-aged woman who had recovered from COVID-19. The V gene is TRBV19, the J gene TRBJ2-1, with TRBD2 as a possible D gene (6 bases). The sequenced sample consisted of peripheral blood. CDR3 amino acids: CASRDGSSYNEQFF. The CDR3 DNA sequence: TGTGCCAGTAGGGACGGGAGCTCCTACAATGAGCAGTTCTTC. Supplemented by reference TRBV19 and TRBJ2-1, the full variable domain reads DGGITQSPKYLFRKEGQNVTLSCEQNLNHDAMYWYRQDPGQGLRLIYYSQIVNDFQKGDIAEGYSVSREKKESFPLTVTSAQKNPTAFYLCASRDGSSYNEQFFGPGTRLTVL.